Below are 17 T cell receptor beta chains sequenced from a single sample in a study of blood T cells in healthy people across ages. A second 7 to 11 cycle PCR used barcoded and J-beta primers. Using its own MiXCR run on the 5' RACE reads, TCRdb lists one record per CDR3 protein. The top ten clones hold roughly 7% of a sample with about 1.4 million distinct CDR3 sequences, 59% of them seen once. Sequenced: blood. The receptors stem from a man aged 18 to 29 in good health.

The rearrangement links TRBV6-2 or TRBV6-3 to TRBJ2-3, with 10 bases that match TRBD2. With 2 bases clipped from V and 4 bases from J, the junction kept 6 bases outside the gene matches. The CDR3 runs 16 residues. From germline, CDR1 is MNHEY and CDR2 SVGEGT. The CDR3 DNA sequence: TGTGCCAGCAGTTACCTAGCGGGAGATCTCCCAGATACGCAGTATTTT. This sequence encodes CASSYLAGDLPDTQYF.

V gene TRBV6-5 combines with J gene TRBJ2-1; no definite D call. The V and J ends lost 2 bases and 4 bases respectively, with 12 bases between them. CDR3 length equals 15 residues. Germline assignment: CDR1 MNHEY and CDR2 SVGAGI. The CDR3 DNA is TGTGCCAGCAGTTACGGAGATGGCCTGTACAATGAGCAGTTCTTC. It codes for CASSYGDGLYNEQFF.

V usage is TRBV29-1 and J usage is TRBJ2-7; D uncertain. Trimming shortened V by 0 bases and J by 7 bases, and 13 bases separated the two germline ends. Germline loops: CDR1 SQVTM, CDR2 ANQGSEA. The CDR3 spans 13 residues. Here the CDR3 reads CSVEDSNYNEQYF. The CDR3 region has the DNA TGCAGCGTTGAAGACAGTAACTACAATGAGCAGTACTTC.

This clonotype has a handful of counts. The rearrangement links TRBV10-3 to TRBJ2-7; the match to TRBD2 covers 7 bases. The J call may be in error: the DNA end matches TRBJ2-5 better. The germline gives CDR1 ENHRY, CDR2 SYGVKD. The CDR3 extends over 17 amino acids. CDR3 bases: TGTGCCATCAGCGGAAGAACTACCCGGGGGGTCCAAGAGACCCAGTACTTC. The encoded protein is CAISGRTTRGVQETQYF.

The chain carries TRBV20-1 and TRBJ2-1; 11 bases line up with TRBD2. The germline V gene has CDR1 DFQATT and CDR2 SNEGSKA (reference sequence). CDR3 length: 16 residues. The V and J ends lost 5 bases and 10 bases, in that order; junction bases with no gene match: 16. The CDR3 here is CSARPRTSGHLREQFF. DNA of the CDR3: TGCAGTGCTCGGCCCAGGACTAGCGGGCATCTACGGGAGCAGTTCTTC.

This clonotype has a single count. The V and J genes are TRBV27 and TRBJ1-6; D perhaps matches TRBD1 (5 bases). The CDR3 consists of 14 residues. V lost 4 bases and J 7 bases, leaving 11 bases between the germline ends. CDR1 is MNHEY and CDR2 is SMNVEV in the germline V gene (reference sequence). The CDR3 loop is CASSWQGRNSPLHF. As DNA, the CDR3 is TGTGCCAGCAGTTGGCAGGGAAGAAATTCACCCCTCCACTTT.

On this clonotype itself: A read error may account for a junction end that differs from germline. This rearrangement joins TRBV25-1 to TRBJ2-7, with 11 bases aligning to TRBD1. Germline assignment: CDR1 MGHDK and CDR2 SYGVNS. The CDR3 runs 15 residues. CDR3 amino acids: CAGRPQGQGAYEQYF. The CDR3, as DNA: TGTGCCGGCAGACCCCAGGGACAGGGGGCCTACGAGCAGTACTTC.

The chain recombines TRBV30 with TRBJ2-1, with 11 bases fitting TRBD2. There are 18 residues in the CDR3. After removal of 1 base from V and 4 bases from J, the junction contained 12 bases not matched to a gene. Germline assignment: CDR1 GTSNPN and CDR2 SVGIG (reference sequence). The CDR3 bases are TGTGCCTGGAGTGGAACCATAACTAGCGGGAGTAGGTACAATGAGCAGTTCTTC. It encodes CAWSGTITSGSRYNEQFF.

This clonotype was detected only once. The chain combines TRBV4-2 with TRBJ1-2, with D tentatively TRBD1 (5 bases). From germline, CDR1 is LGHNA and CDR2 YNFKEQ. The V and J ends lost 3 bases and 6 bases respectively, with 11 bases between them. The CDR3 has 13 residues. The chain's CDR3 is CASSQGLIDGYTF. The CDR3 DNA follows: TGTGCCAGCAGCCAGGGACTGATAGATGGCTACACCTTC.

This clonotype was observed a few times. The J gene is TRBJ1-1, the V gene TRBV28; no definite D call. Trimming took 2 bases from V and 4 from J, leaving 8 bases between them. This CDR3 contains 13 residues. Germline V CDR1 and CDR2: MDHEN, SYDVKM. CDR3 nucleotide sequence: TGTGCCAGCAGTTTAACATGGAGCACTGAAGCTTTCTTT. Translating gives CASSLTWSTEAFF.

V is TRBV12-3 or TRBV12-4 and J is TRBJ2-3, with 10 positions matching TRBD2. The CDR3 totals 15 residues. The V segment lost 6 bases and the J segment 2 bases; nucleotides outside the gene matches: 5. The DNA of the CDR3 is TGTGCCAGCAGCAAACTAGCGGGGTACACAGATACGCAGTATTTT. This gives the protein CASSKLAGYTDTQYF.

This chain uses TRBV6-4 with TRBJ1-2; D is uncertain. In germline, CDR1 is MRHNA, CDR2 SNTAGT. The CDR3 is 14 amino acids. The germline V and J ends were trimmed by 0 bases and 7 bases, with 12 bases remaining between them. The CDR3 sequence: CASSDSGSVCGYTF. For the CDR3, the DNA is TGTGCCAGCAGTGACTCAGGGTCGGTGTGTGGCTACACCTTC.

This sequence joins TRBV6-6 and TRBJ1-1, with a tentative D call TRBD1 (6 bases). The ends were cut back, 0 bases at V and 1 base at J, with 12 bases in the middle. CDR1 and CDR2 from the germline V gene are MNHNY and SVGAGI (reference sequence). This CDR3 has 16 residues. CDR3 DNA: TGTGCCAGCAGTTACTCGAATCCAGGGGCGAACACTGAAGCTTTCTTT. Translation gives CASSYSNPGANTEAFF.

This clonotype was seen more than once but under ten times. J is TRBJ2-7 and V is TRBV6-2 or TRBV6-3, with 7 bases aligning to TRBD1. The J segment lost 8 bases and the V segment lost 3 bases, leaving 7 bases of the junction unmatched. CDR3 length: 13 residues. Per germline, CDR1 MNHEY and CDR2 SVGEGT. Here the CDR3 reads CASSYQRDRQQYF. CDR3 sequence (DNA): TGTGCCAGCAGTTATCAACGGGACAGACAGCAGTACTTC.

CDR3 bases: TGTGCCAGCAAAAAGTCACTTTACAATGAGCAGTTCTTC. Translation gives CASKKSLYNEQFF. This sequence joins TRBV2 and TRBJ2-1; no clear D. Germline loops: CDR1 SNHLY, CDR2 FYNNEI. The length of the CDR3 is 13 residues. V was shortened by 7 bases and J by 4 bases, with 11 bases between the two germline ends.

The chain links TRBV7-9 to TRBJ2-1; D possibly corresponds to TRBD1 (6 bases). The CDR3 spans 19 residues. V lost 6 bases and J lost 1, with 25 bases in between. The germline CDR1 and CDR2 sequences are SEHNR and FQNEAQ (reference sequence). The DNA for the CDR3 is TGTGCCAGCAGTCCCCGACAGGACACCCACACAGGTTCCTACAATGAGCAGTTCTTC. Encoded protein: CASSPRQDTHTGSYNEQFF.

The genes are TRBV6-1 and TRBJ2-1, with D perhaps matching TRBD1 (6 bases). Between the trimmed V and J ends, which lost 2 bases and 6 bases, there was a span of 20 bases. Germline lookup yields CDR1 MNHNS and CDR2 SASEGT. The CDR3 totals 17 residues. In nucleotides, the CDR3 is TGTGCCAGCAGTGAACCCGTGCAGGGGATCGGCTTCAATGAGCAGTTCTTC. The encoded protein is CASSEPVQGIGFNEQFF.